Below are 5 T cell receptor beta chains sequenced from a single sample in a study of cytomegalovirus exposure and HLA in healthy donors listed by TCRdb under 2017. The library relied on the immunoSEQ multiplex PCR assay. For the multiplex PCR, a mixture combining 60 forward primers for TCR Vbeta segments and 13 reverse primers for TCR Jbeta segments was used. In its TCRdb copy, this immuneACCESS table keeps in-frame sequences only and misses some clones. Where compared with another copy, unresolved V genes explain less than half of these, and the others have no known cause. This sample has about 160,000 clones in its table, and approximately 80% of those were observed once. Together, the top ten hold more than 1% of the sample. Material for sequencing was PBMCs. The receptors were gathered from a boy between 2 and 10 years old in good health and CMV-seronegative.

This chain uses TRBV6-1 with TRBJ2-7; D unresolved. V was clipped by 0 bases and J by 2 bases, with 5 bases between them. From germline, CDR1 is MNHNS and CDR2 SASEGT. The CDR3 sequence is 13 residues long. In DNA, the CDR3 is TGTGCCAGCAGTGAAGCTTCGGCCTACGAGCAGTACTTC. It yields the protein CASSEASAYEQYF.

This chain joins TRBV7-2 and TRBJ2-7, with 7 bases aligning to TRBD2. Germline loops: CDR1 SGHTA, CDR2 FQGNSA. The CDR3 runs 15 residues. The V segment lost 4 bases and the J segment 3 bases; nucleotides outside the gene matches: 9. CDR3 in DNA: TGTGCCAGCAGCTACCACCCTAGCGGAGGCTACGAGCAGTACTTC. This translates into CASSYHPSGGYEQYF.

V gene TRBV10-2 combines with J gene TRBJ2-5; D perhaps matches TRBD1 (6 bases). The CDR3 covers 13 residues. V lost 3 bases to trimming and J lost 9 bases, with 14 bases between them. CDR1 is WSHSY, CDR2 SAAADI, per germline. Here the CDR3 reads CASSESPQGSQYF. CDR3 DNA sequence: TGCGCCAGCAGTGAAAGTCCCCAGGGGTCCCAGTACTTC.

In this sample, this clone turned up a few times. This chain links TRBV7-6 with TRBJ2-1, with TRBD2 matching 8 bases. This CDR3 spans 15 amino acids. Germline CDR1 and CDR2: SGHVS and FNYEAQ. Trimming removed 4 bases from V and 7 bases from J; junction bases left unmatched: 9. The CDR3 spells CASSSRAGAMNEQFF. In DNA form, the CDR3 reads TGTGCCAGCAGCTCGCGAGCGGGAGCGATGAATGAGCAGTTCTTC.

V is TRBV18 and J is TRBJ2-5; TRBD2 is a possible D gene (7 bases). Per the germline V gene, CDR1 is KGHSH and CDR2 is LQKENI. Trimming removed 6 bases from V and 2 bases from J, with 34 bases in between. This CDR3 spans 21 amino acids. Here the CDR3 reads CASSLTGAVLARSKVQETQYF. The CDR3 bases are TGTGCCAGCTCCCTGACAGGAGCGGTACTAGCGCGCAGCAAGGTACAAGAGACCCAGTACTTC.